The clone carrying this T cell receptor (beta chain) has just a few counts. During its preparation, the TCRbeta library received unique molecular identifiers. TCRdb reanalysed the PCR reads using MiXCR and keeps one entry per CDR3 protein. The profile shows around 360,000 distinct CDR3 sequences, around 10% of them singletons. The data were obtained in a study of T-cell reconstitution after alpha-beta-depleted transplantation in children. Germline V CDR1 and CDR2: SGHVS, FQNEAQ. V shed 5 bases, J shed 3 bases, and the junction held 4 bases outside the gene matches. CDR3 length: 14 amino acids. The chain has TRBV7-8 and TRBJ1-2, with 9 bases fitting TRBD1. The sequence came from a human donor who donated a stem cell graft to a child with acute lymphoblastic leukemia. The sequences come from PBMCs from the stem cell graft donor, collected from the stem cell graft. Here the CDR3 DNA reads TGTGCCAGCAGCCGAAGGACAGGGGACTATGGCTACACCTTC. Amino acids: CASSRRTGDYGYTF.